Listed below are T cell receptor beta chains from one sample, sequenced in a study of cytomegalovirus exposure and HLA in healthy donors. This table comes from immunoSEQ multiplex PCR, and its TCRdb copy is limited to in-frame clones, with some not included. The repertoire holds more than 95,000 clones, about 90% seen once, with 1.5% to 2% in the top ten. Sequenced material: PBMCs. The receptor source for this set is a woman aged 18-29 years in good health and CMV-seronegative. The CDR3 runs from the conserved cysteine through the conserved F or W. The D gene is left open where the match is weak. Where a row states a size, it is once, few, many or the class of an expanded clone; other rows omit it.

d_call j_call v_call clone_size cdr3_aa cdr3_nt
- TRBJ2-1 TRBV27 - CASRKTSPANNEQFF TGTGCCAGCAGGAAAACTAGCCCCGCGAACAATGAGCAGTTCTTC
TRBD2 TRBJ2-3 TRBV6-1 once CASSEEYSGGNRDTQYF TGTGCCAGCAGTGAAGAATATAGCGGGGGGAACAGAGATACGCAGTATTTT
TRBD1 TRBJ1-1 TRBV28 - CASSSGQGPNTEAFF TGTGCCAGCAGTTCGGGACAGGGACCGAACACTGAAGCTTTCTTT
TRBD2 TRBJ2-1 TRBV6-5 - CASSYSSAGGRPEQFF TGTGCCAGCAGTTACTCGTCGGCGGGGGGACGTCCAGAGCAGTTCTTC
- TRBJ1-3 TRBV27 - CASRASGKGGNTIYF TGTGCCAGCAGGGCCTCAGGGAAAGGTGGAAACACCATATATTTT
TRBD1 TRBJ1-2 TRBV27 - CASWSGTGLYGYTF TGTGCCAGCTGGTCCGGGACAGGGCTCTATGGCTACACCTTC
TRBD1 TRBJ1-1 TRBV6-1 - CASSEGWTGEPYTEAFF TGTGCCAGCAGTGAAGGATGGACAGGGGAGCCGTACACTGAAGCTTTCTTT
- TRBJ2-2 TRBV14 - CASSLAGNTGELFF TGTGCCAGCAGCTTAGCTGGGAACACCGGGGAGCTGTTTTTT
- TRBJ2-3 TRBV6-5 - CASSYSSGDTQYF TGTGCCAGCAGTTACTCTAGCGGAGATACGCAGTATTTT
TRBD2 TRBJ2-1 TRBV29-1 - CSVAPGGSNEQFF TGCAGCGTTGCGCCGGGAGGCTCAAATGAGCAGTTCTTC
TRBD2 TRBJ2-1 TRBV14 - CASSVLTLAGEQFF TGTGCCAGCAGCGTCCTCACTCTAGCGGGGGAGCAGTTCTTC
TRBD2 TRBJ2-2 TRBV27 - CASSPRGLAGLARELFF TGTGCCAGCAGTCCAAGGGGACTAGCGGGACTTGCCCGGGAGCTGTTTTTT
- TRBJ1-2 TRBV5-6 - CASSLAGLNYGYTF TGTGCCAGCAGCTTGGCAGGTCTTAACTATGGCTACACCTTC
TRBD2 TRBJ2-2 TRBV2 - CASTPGLAGITGELFF TGTGCCAGCACCCCGGGACTAGCGGGGATCACCGGGGAGCTGTTTTTT
TRBD1 TRBJ1-1 TRBV19 - CASRARSNRGNTEAFF TGTGCCAGTAGGGCCCGATCGAACAGGGGGAACACTGAAGCTTTCTTT
- TRBJ2-5 TRBV5-1 - CASSLVGDAQETQYF TGCGCCAGCAGCTTGGTGGGAGACGCCCAAGAGACCCAGTACTTC
- TRBJ2-7 TRBV6-6 - CASSETSFYEQYF TGTGCCAGCAGCGAGACTAGTTTCTACGAGCAGTACTTC
TRBD1 TRBJ1-2 TRBV6-5 - CASSHGQGAGGYTF TGTGCCAGCAGTCACGGACAGGGGGCGGGCGGCTACACCTTC
TRBD1 TRBJ2-7 TRBV6-4 - CASSEIRDSAAYEQYF TGTGCCAGCAGTGAAATCCGGGACAGTGCGGCCTACGAGCAGTACTTC
TRBD2 TRBJ2-7 TRBV7-2 - CASSLGSGGSYEQYF TGTGCCAGCAGCTTAGGGTCCGGCGGGAGCTACGAGCAGTACTTC
TRBD1 TRBJ1-5 TRBV27 - CASSRDRGYQPQHF TGTGCCAGCAGTAGGGACAGGGGTTATCAGCCCCAGCATTTT
- TRBJ2-1 TRBV4-1 - CASSQGILGPEQFF TGCGCCAGCAGCCAAGGAATTTTGGGCCCAGAGCAGTTCTTC
TRBD1 TRBJ1-1 TRBV4-1 - CASSFRDRGNTEAFF TGCGCCAGCAGCTTCCGAGACAGGGGTAACACTGAAGCTTTCTTT
- TRBJ2-4 TRBV4-3 - CASSQVIRGTKNIQYF TGCGCCAGCAGCCAAGTTATACGGGGGACCAAAAACATTCAGTACTTC
- TRBJ2-7 TRBV5-1 - CASSLEGLRRDEQYF TGCGCCAGCAGCTTGGAGGGGCTCCGTCGGGACGAGCAGTACTTC
- TRBJ2-2 TRBV19 - CASSIISPPTGNTGELFF TGTGCCAGTAGTATTATATCCCCACCTACCGGGAACACCGGGGAGCTGTTTTTT
- TRBJ2-1 TRBV2 - CASSELTTGQFF TGTGCCAGCAGTGAGTTGACGACGGGGCAGTTCTTC
- TRBJ1-2 TRBV7-9 - CASSFNQGNYGYTF TGTGCCAGCAGCTTTAACCAGGGGAACTATGGCTACACCTTC
- TRBJ1-1 TRBV15 - CATSRDPHGAEAFF TGTGCCACCAGCAGAGACCCCCACGGGGCTGAAGCTTTCTTT
- TRBJ2-7 TRBV6-4 - CASSDPSRKAPSEQYF TGTGCCAGCAGTGACCCTAGCCGGAAGGCCCCCTCCGAGCAGTACTTC
TRBD2 TRBJ2-1 TRBV2 - CASSASRGVRNEQFF TGTGCCAGCAGTGCTTCGCGGGGGGTCCGCAATGAGCAGTTCTTC